A single sample is the source of the 14 T cell receptor beta chains below, sequenced in a study of a mutant IDH1 vaccine in newly diagnosed glioma. The antigens of these receptors remain unknown. Assay: immunoSEQ multiplex PCR; the TCRdb copy retains only in-frame clones and omits some. The sample lists 35,000 to 40,000 clones, roughly 82% occurring once. Noted time point: week 47, end of study. Every vaccine dose comprised 300 ug of mutant IDH1 20-mer peptide plus topical imiquimod. Sequenced material: PBMCs, taken from a glioma patient whose treatment included an IDH1 peptide vaccine. These receptors all stem from a man between 40 and 49 years old with glioma.

This chain links TRBV7-8 with TRBJ2-1, with D possibly matching TRBD2 (6 bases). CDR3 length: 15 amino acids. Trimming took 4 bases from V and 4 from J, leaving 14 bases between them. Germline-derived CDR1 and CDR2 are SGHVS and FQNEAQ. This CDR3 reads CASSSIADLYNEQFF. The CDR3 DNA sequence: TGTGCCAGCAGCTCGATAGCGGATCTTTACAATGAGCAGTTCTTC.

V gene TRBV15 combines with J gene TRBJ1-3; D is unclear. Germline values: CDR1 LNHNV, CDR2 YYDKDF (reference sequence). Trimming removed 3 bases at V and 0 bases at J, with 9 bases between. The CDR3 loop spans 15 amino acids. Written as DNA, the CDR3 is TGTGCCACCAGCAGTGGTTGGGCCTCTGGAAACACCATATATTTT. It yields the protein CATSSGWASGNTIYF. Supplemented by reference TRBV15 and TRBJ1-3, the full variable domain reads DAMVIQNPRYQVTQFGKPVTLSCSQTLNHNVMYWYQQKSSQAPKLLFHYYDKDFNNEADTPDNFQSRRPNTSFCFLDIRSPGLGDTAMYLCATSSGWASGNTIYFGEGSWLTVV.

The chain joins TRBV30 to TRBJ2-3; the D gene is possibly TRBD2 (5 bases). The CDR3 is 14 amino acids. V gave up 5 bases and J gave up 4 bases, with 16 bases separating them. Germline CDR1 GTSNPN, CDR2 SVGIG (reference sequence). CDR3 protein: CAWAVSERADTQYF. The CDR3 DNA sequence: TGTGCCTGGGCCGTTAGCGAACGGGCAGATACGCAGTATTTT.

The CDR3 here is CASSLPTGGKETQYF. CDR3 sequence (DNA): TGTGCCAGCAGCTTACCGACGGGAGGGAAAGAGACCCAGTACTTC. The chain employs TRBV7-9 and TRBJ2-5, with 8 nucleotides matching TRBD2. The CDR3 runs to 15 residues. Germline CDR1 SEHNR, CDR2 FQNEAQ (reference sequence). V was pared by 2 bases and J by 3 bases, with 5 bases of the junction left unmatched.

The V gene is TRBV10-3, the J gene TRBJ2-5, with D uncertain. Trimming took 6 bases from V and 0 from J, leaving 8 bases between them. The CDR3 contains 13 residues. Germline CDR1 and CDR2: ENHRY and SYGVKD. CDR3 sequence (DNA): TGTGCCATCAGCTTCAGCGACCAAGAGACCCAGTACTTC. This gives the protein CAISFSDQETQYF.

The rearrangement uses TRBV7-8 and TRBJ1-1; D possibly corresponds to TRBD1 (6 bases). The V and J ends lost 0 bases and 10 bases respectively, with 15 bases between them. The length of the CDR3 is 14 residues. Germline V gene lookup returns CDR1 SGHVS and CDR2 FQNEAQ. The CDR3 reads CASSLAAGVLAAFF. In DNA, the CDR3 is TGTGCCAGCAGCTTAGCGGCAGGGGTCCTAGCAGCTTTCTTT.

This clone turned up a few times. This rearrangement joins TRBV7-6 to TRBJ2-6, with D perhaps TRBD1 (6 bases). The germline V gene has CDR1 SGHVS and CDR2 FNYEAQ. Deletions cut 3 bases from V and 0 bases from J, with 9 bases between. The CDR3 consists of 16 residues. CDR3 residues: CASSFTGSSGANVLTF. Written as DNA, the CDR3 is TGTGCCAGCAGCTTTACAGGGAGCTCTGGGGCCAACGTCCTGACTTTC.

The rearrangement joins TRBV6-5 to TRBJ2-5; D possibly corresponds to TRBD1 (5 bases). CDR3 size: 15 residues. Germline assignment: CDR1 MNHEY and CDR2 SVGAGI. The V and J ends lost 5 bases and 1 base respectively, with 14 bases between them. Here the CDR3 DNA reads TGTGCCAGCAGTGTCTATCCGACAGTCCAAGAGACCCAGTACTTC. This sequence encodes CASSVYPTVQETQYF.

The chain carries TRBV19 and TRBJ1-5, with D unclear. The CDR3 sequence is 14 residues long. Trimming left V 6 bases short and J 0 bases short, with 9 bases between. CDR1 is LNHDA, CDR2 SQIVND, per germline (reference sequence). CDR3 in DNA: TGTGCCAGTAGCAAAGCCAATAGCAATCAGCCCCAGCATTTT. It yields the protein CASSKANSNQPQHF.

The chain joins TRBV28 to TRBJ2-7; D gene unclear. With 2 bases removed from V and 7 bases from J, the gap between germline ends came to 6 bases. Germline CDR1 reads MDHEN; CDR2 reads SYDVKM. The CDR3 is 11 residues long. As DNA, the CDR3 is TGTGCCAGCAGTTTAAGGCGTGAGCAGTACTTC. Residues: CASSLRREQYF.

The rearrangement uses TRBV5-4 and TRBJ2-3, with 7 bases lining up with TRBD1. V shed 0 bases, J shed 0 bases, and the junction held 4 bases outside the gene matches. The CDR3 consists of 16 residues. CDR1 is SGHNT and CDR2 is YYREEE in the germline V gene (reference sequence). The CDR3 DNA reads as TGTGCCAGCAGCTTGGGGGACAGCCCTAGCACAGATACGCAGTATTTT. As protein: CASSLGDSPSTDTQYF.

This chain uses TRBV7-6 with TRBJ2-2; 7 bases are a match to TRBD2. The CDR3 is made up of 15 amino acids. J lost 0 bases, V lost 5 bases, and 3 bases had no gene match. Germline CDR1 reads SGHVS; CDR2 reads FNYEAQ. CDR3 amino acids: CASSPAGPNTGELFF. DNA of the CDR3: TGTGCCAGCAGCCCAGCGGGACCGAACACCGGGGAGCTGTTTTTT.

V is TRBV4-1 and J is TRBJ2-5; no firm D call. There are 15 residues in the CDR3. V lost 4 bases and J 5 bases, leaving 17 bases between the germline ends. The germline gives CDR1 MGHRA, CDR2 YSYEKL. This CDR3 is CASSLRIQMGETQYF. The CDR3, as DNA: TGCGCCAGCAGCCTGAGGATACAAATGGGGGAGACCCAGTACTTC.

The V call is TRBV29-1, the J call TRBJ1-1, with a weak D call TRBD1 (5 bases). CDR3 length: 14 amino acids. CDR1 and CDR2 (germline): SQVTM, ANQGSEA. Trimming shortened V by 5 bases and J by 7 bases, and 20 bases separated the two germline ends. In DNA form, the CDR3 reads TGCAGCGTTTTAATCGGGGGGATAAGGGGTGAAGCTTTCTTT. Residues: CSVLIGGIRGEAFF.